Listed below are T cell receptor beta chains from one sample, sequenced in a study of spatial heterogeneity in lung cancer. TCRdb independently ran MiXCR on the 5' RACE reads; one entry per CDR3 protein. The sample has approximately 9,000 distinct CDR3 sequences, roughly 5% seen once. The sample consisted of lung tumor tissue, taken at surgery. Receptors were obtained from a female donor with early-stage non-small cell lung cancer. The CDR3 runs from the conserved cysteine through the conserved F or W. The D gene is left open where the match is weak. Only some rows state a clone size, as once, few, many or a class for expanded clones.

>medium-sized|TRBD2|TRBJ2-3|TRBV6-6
CASSGLAGGRTDTQYF
TGTGCCAGCAGCGGACTAGCGGGAGGGAGGACAGATACGCAGTATTTT
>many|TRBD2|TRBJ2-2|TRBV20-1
CSARRTSVKNTGELFF
TGCAGTGCTAGAAGGACTAGCGTCAAGAACACCGGGGAGCTGTTTTTT
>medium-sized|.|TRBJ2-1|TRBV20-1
CSASPSRRNSYNEQFF
TGCAGTGCTAGCCCTTCGCGGAGGAACTCCTACAATGAGCAGTTCTTC
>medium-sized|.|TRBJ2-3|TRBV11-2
CASSLESSGPDTQYF
TGTGCCAGCAGCTTAGAGAGCAGCGGGCCTGATACGCAGTATTTT
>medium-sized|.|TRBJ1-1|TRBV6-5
CASSYDYTEAFF
TGTGCCAGCAGTTACGACTACACTGAAGCTTTCTTT
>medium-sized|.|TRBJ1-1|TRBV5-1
CASSWFWQGNTEAFF
TGCGCCAGCAGCTGGTTTTGGCAGGGGAACACTGAAGCTTTCTTT
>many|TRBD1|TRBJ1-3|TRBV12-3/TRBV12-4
CASRPDRAGNTIYF
TGTGCCAGCAGACCCGACAGGGCCGGAAACACCATATATTTT
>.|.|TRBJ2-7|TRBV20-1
CSAPMDYLYEQYF
TGCAGTGCCCCAATGGACTACCTCTACGAGCAGTACTTC
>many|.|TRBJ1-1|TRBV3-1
CASSPIVGSNTEAFF
TGTGCCAGCAGCCCCATTGTCGGTTCGAACACTGAAGCTTTCTTT
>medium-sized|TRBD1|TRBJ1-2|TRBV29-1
CSVDRGPLYGYTF
TGCAGCGTTGACAGGGGGCCACTGTATGGCTACACCTTC
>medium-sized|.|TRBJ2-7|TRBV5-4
CASSLFFQGPYEQYF
TGTGCCAGCAGTCTGTTCTTTCAGGGCCCCTACGAGCAGTACTTC
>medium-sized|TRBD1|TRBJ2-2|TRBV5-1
CASSRGQGEAGELFF
TGCGCCAGCAGCCGCGGACAGGGCGAGGCCGGGGAGCTGTTTTTT
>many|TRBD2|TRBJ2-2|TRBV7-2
CASSLRRERAGELFF
TGTGCCAGCAGCCTGCGGCGGGAGAGGGCCGGGGAGCTGTTTTTT
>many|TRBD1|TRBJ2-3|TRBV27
CASMRQGSEAHTDTQYF
TGTGCCAGCATGCGACAGGGGAGTGAAGCGCACACAGATACGCAGTATTTT
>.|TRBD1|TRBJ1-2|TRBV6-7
CASSYRQGRVYGYTF
TGTGCCAGCAGTTACCGACAGGGGAGGGTCTATGGCTACACCTTC
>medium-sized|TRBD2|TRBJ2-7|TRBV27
CASSRLADYEQYF
TGTGCCAGCAGTAGACTAGCGGACTACGAGCAGTACTTC
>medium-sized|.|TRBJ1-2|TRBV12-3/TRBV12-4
CASSLGVNGYTF
TGTGCCAGCAGTTTAGGGGTTAATGGCTACACCTTC
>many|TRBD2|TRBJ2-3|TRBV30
CAWNRAGGSPTQYF
TGTGCCTGGAATAGAGCGGGAGGCTCCCCTACGCAGTATTTT
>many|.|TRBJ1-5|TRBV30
CAWSVGSWDQPQHF
TGTGCCTGGAGTGTTGGCAGCTGGGATCAGCCCCAGCATTTT
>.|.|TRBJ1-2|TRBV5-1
CASSLNPAFLGYTF
TGCGCCAGCAGCCTCAATCCGGCTTTCCTTGGCTACACCTTC
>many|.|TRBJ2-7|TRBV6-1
CASSEGGQQYEQYF
TGTGCCAGCAGTGAAGGAGGACAGCAATACGAGCAGTACTTC
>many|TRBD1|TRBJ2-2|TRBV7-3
CASSLGAGGNTGELFF
TGTGCCAGCAGCTTAGGGGCAGGGGGCAACACCGGGGAGCTGTTTTTT
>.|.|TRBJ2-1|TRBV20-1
CSYTGPMDNEQFF
TGCAGTTACACGGGGCCTATGGACAATGAGCAGTTCTTC
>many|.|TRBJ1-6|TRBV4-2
CASSQGEGSGISPLHF
TGTGCCAGCAGCCAAGGAGAAGGCTCCGGTATTTCACCCCTCCACTTT
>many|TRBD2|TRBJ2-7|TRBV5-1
CASSQLSGNYYEQYF
TGCGCCAGCAGCCAACTTAGCGGGAACTACTACGAGCAGTACTTC
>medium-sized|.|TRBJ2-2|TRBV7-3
CASSPVEAGELFF
TGTGCCAGCAGTCCGGTTGAGGCCGGGGAGCTGTTTTTT
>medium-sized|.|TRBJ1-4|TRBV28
CATLPPTNEKLFF
TGTGCCACTCTTCCTCCAACTAATGAAAAACTGTTTTTT
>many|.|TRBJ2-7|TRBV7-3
CASSLSNLGYEQYF
TGTGCCAGCAGCTTATCTAACCTCGGATACGAGCAGTACTTC